These 16 T cell receptor beta chains were sequenced from one sample in a study of human T cells and chemical hapten exposure. TCRdb reprocessed the RACE reads via MiXCR and lists one record per CDR3 protein. The data show under 200,000 distinct CDR3 sequences, about 14% seen once. Indicated time point: patch test 1, 2 weeks after DPC sensitization. The treatment: therapeutic diphenylcyclopropenone sensitization with weekly scalp DPC. Material: whole blood, obtained in connection with sensitization to the hapten diphenylcyclopropenone (DPC). These receptors all stem from a woman aged 25 to 39 with alopecia areata. Some clones in this sample may be carry-over from other donors' samples.

This clonotype occurred a few times. The V gene is TRBV6-1, the J gene TRBJ2-7, with 7 bases identical to TRBD1. This CDR3 is built from 16 residues. The ends lost 0 bases at V and 0 bases at J; junction bases unmatched: 5. CDR1 is MNHNS, CDR2 SASEGT, per germline. CDR3 DNA sequence: TGTGCCAGCAGTGAAGCTCTGACAGGGAGCTCCTACGAGCAGTACTTC. Protein: CASSEALTGSSYEQYF.

The genes are TRBV12-3 or TRBV12-4 and TRBJ1-1; D perhaps matches TRBD1 (6 bases). The length of the CDR3 is 14 residues. V shed 3 bases and J shed 1 base, with 9 bases lying between them. CDR3 nucleotide sequence: TGTGCCAGCAGTTTCCCAGGGGAGAACACTGAAGCTTTCTTT. Residues: CASSFPGENTEAFF.

This chain joins TRBV5-1 and TRBJ1-1; tentatively, D is TRBD1 (5 bases). Germline V CDR1 and CDR2: SGHRS, YFSETQ. Trimming stripped 1 base from V and 4 bases from J, with 17 bases between. The length of the CDR3 is 16 residues. Here the CDR3 reads CASSLIQGRDGTEAFF. The CDR3 DNA reads TGCGCCAGCAGCTTGATTCAGGGCAGGGATGGCACTGAAGCTTTCTTT.

In its sample, this clonotype was seen many times. This chain joins TRBV12-3 or TRBV12-4 and TRBJ2-2; weak D call: TRBD2 (5 bases). V was clipped by 7 bases and J by 3 bases, with 6 bases between them. The CDR3 is made up of 12 amino acids. CDR3 DNA sequence: TGTGCCAGCACCGGGGACACCGGGGAGCTGTTTTTT. As protein: CASTGDTGELFF.

This clonotype was counted a few times. The chain links TRBV7-2 to TRBJ2-5; D is unresolved. Germline V CDR1 and CDR2: SGHTA, FQGNSA. The V end was cut by 1 base, the J end by 4 bases, with 10 bases between. The CDR3 is 14 residues long. CDR3 nucleotides: TGTGCCAGCAGCTTAGTGGTAGTCAGAGAGACCCAGTACTTC. This translates into CASSLVVVRETQYF.

This clonotype was counted only a few times. The chain combines TRBV4-2 with TRBJ2-3, with D uncertain. The CDR3 contains 14 residues. V shed 5 bases and J shed 0 bases, with 9 bases lying between them. Germline CDR1 and CDR2: LGHNA and YNFKEQ. The CDR3 DNA follows: TGTGCCAGCAGCAAGGGCTCTAGCACAGATACGCAGTATTTT. It is translated as CASSKGSSTDTQYF.

This rearrangement joins TRBV12-5 to TRBJ2-3; D gene unclear. The CDR3 is 16 residues long. Trimming pared 1 base from V and 2 bases from J, leaving 13 bases between. In germline, CDR1 is LGHNT, CDR2 FRNRAP. The CDR3 nucleotides are TGTGCTAGTGGTTTGGGTCTAGGCGGATACACAGATACGCAGTATTTT. Its protein is CASGLGLGGYTDTQYF.

V and J are TRBV20-1 and TRBJ2-3; the D gene is possibly TRBD2 (6 bases). Germline V gene sequence: CDR1 DFQATT, CDR2 SNEGSKA (reference sequence). V dropped 8 bases and J dropped 0 bases, with 15 bases sitting between them. CDR3 length: 14 residues. The CDR3, as DNA: TGCAGTTCGGGGGTGGAGTCGAGCACAGATACGCAGTATTTT. As protein: CSSGVESSTDTQYF.

In this sample, this clonotype turned up a few times. The J gene is TRBJ2-3, the V gene TRBV6-2 or TRBV6-3; TRBD2 is a possible D gene (5 bases). Germline-derived CDR1 and CDR2 are MNHEY and SVGEGT. V was cut by 10 bases and J by 6 bases, with 11 bases left in between. The CDR3 has 11 amino acids. The CDR3 DNA sequence: TGTGCCACCTTCACGGGGGATACGCAGTATTTT. This codes for CATFTGDTQYF.

The sample holds a few counts of this clonotype. One junction end does not reproduce the germline sequence, and a read error may be involved. The chain links TRBV7-7 to TRBJ2-5, with unresolved D. The CDR3 is 13 residues long. Germline CDR1 SSHAT, CDR2 FNYEAQ (reference sequence). The CDR3 region has the DNA TGTGCTAGCAGCTTCTTGGGGCAAGAGACCCAGTACTTC. Encoded protein: CASSFLGQETQYF.

The chain links TRBV29-1 to TRBJ2-7, with 8 positions matching TRBD1. This CDR3 spans 13 amino acids. Germline-derived CDR1 and CDR2 are SQVTM and ANQGSEA. With V trimmed by 0 bases and J by 6 bases, 4 bases remained unmatched. In DNA form, the CDR3 reads TGCAGCGTTGAAGACAGGGGGCACCCCGAGCAGTACTTC. Protein product: CSVEDRGHPEQYF.

A few counts support this clonotype. The chain combines TRBV18 with TRBJ2-1; possibly TRBD1 for D (6 bases). The V gene lost 9 bases and the J gene lost 6 bases, with 30 bases spanning the gap. The length of the CDR3 is 18 residues. CDR1 and CDR2 (germline): KGHSH, LQKENI. As DNA, the CDR3 is TGTGCCAGTCATCCAATTCTCCAGGGGTCGACTCCTCTCAATGAGCAGTTCTTC. Its translation is CASHPILQGSTPLNEQFF.

This clonotype has only a few counts. The chain links TRBV9 to TRBJ2-6, with D possibly being TRBD1 (5 bases). Trimming removed 10 bases at V and 10 bases at J, with 18 bases between. This CDR3 has 13 amino acids. Germline V CDR1 and CDR2: SGDLS, YYNGEE. The CDR3 DNA follows: TGTGCCTCAGGGAAGACGGTCACGAACGTCCTGACTTTC. Translation gives CASGKTVTNVLTF.

This clonotype was recorded once. The chain joins TRBV2 to TRBJ1-1; 8 nucleotides agree with TRBD1. In germline, CDR1 is SNHLY, CDR2 FYNNEI. CDR3 size: 15 residues. J lost 5 bases, V lost 6 bases, and 11 bases had no gene match. The CDR3: CASRSPGQEVTEAFF. The CDR3 DNA sequence: TGTGCCAGCAGATCCCCGGGACAGGAGGTGACTGAAGCTTTCTTT. Complete variable domain (other parts from reference TRBV2 and TRBJ1-1): EPEVTQTPSHQVTQMGQEVILRCVPISNHLYFYWYRQILGQKVEFLVSFYNNEISEKSEIFDDQFSVERPDGSNFTLKIRSTKLEDSAMYFCASRSPGQEVTEAFFGQGTRLTVV.

The chain recombines TRBV6-5 with TRBJ1-1; D unresolved. Germline values: CDR1 MNHEY, CDR2 SVGAGI. This CDR3 comprises 14 residues. Trimming removed 0 bases from V and 6 bases from J, with 11 bases in between. The CDR3 DNA reads as TGTGCCAGCAGTTACTCCGGAGAAGTCTCTGAAGCTTTCTTT. It encodes CASSYSGEVSEAFF.

A few counts support this clonotype. The J gene is TRBJ1-2, the V gene TRBV28; D perhaps matches TRBD1 (6 bases). Trimming took off 7 bases at V and 2 bases at J, with 14 bases between the two ends. The V gene's germline CDR1 is MDHEN and CDR2 SYDVKM. The CDR3 has 14 amino acids. This chain's CDR3 is CASTWTATNYGYTF. CDR3 in DNA: TGTGCCAGCACTTGGACAGCAACAAACTATGGCTACACCTTC.